Listed below are T cell receptor beta chains from one sample, sequenced in a study of T cell changes during pregnancy in multiple sclerosis. The protocol was immunoSEQ multiplex PCR, while the TCRdb copy is restricted to in-frame clones and leaves out a portion. The table has about 40,000 clones, roughly 88% seen once. The sample in question was peripheral blood, obtained in the second trimester of pregnancy. These receptors were taken from a female donor in good health, enrolled as a control in a pregnancy study. Both conserved end residues are part of each CDR3. The D gene is left open where the match is weak. Only part of the rows carry a size: once, few, many, or a class if the clone is expanded.

J: TRBJ1-5
D: TRBD1
V: TRBV7-2
size: -
DNA: TGTGCCAGCAGCTCAACCTCCGGGACAGGGTCCCTCAATCAGCCCCAGCATTTT
CDR3: CASSSTSGTGSLNQPQHF

J: TRBJ2-1
D: TRBD2
V: TRBV6-5
size: -
DNA: TGTGCCAGCAGTCCTACTAGCGGGGGACGGAATGAGCAGTTCTTC
CDR3: CASSPTSGGRNEQFF

J: TRBJ1-5
D: TRBD1
V: TRBV2
size: -
DNA: TGTGCCAGCACCGTACAGGGGACTCCCAGTCAGCCCCAGCATTTT
CDR3: CASTVQGTPSQPQHF

J: TRBJ2-5
D: -
V: TRBV4-3
size: -
DNA: TGCGCCAGCAGCCAAGAAGGCCGCGGAGAGACCCAGTACTTC
CDR3: CASSQEGRGETQYF

J: TRBJ2-3
D: TRBD1
V: TRBV11-3
size: -
DNA: TGTGCCAGCAGCCATACGGTTCGGGACAGGAGTTTCACAGATACGCAGTATTTT
CDR3: CASSHTVRDRSFTDTQYF

J: TRBJ2-4
D: TRBD2
V: TRBV2
size: -
DNA: TGTGCCAGCCCTCTAGCGGGAGGGGCCAAAAACATTCAGTACTTC
CDR3: CASPLAGGAKNIQYF

J: TRBJ1-1
D: -
V: TRBV6-5
size: once
DNA: TGTGCCAGCAGTTACTCGATTCAGGGGTACACTGAAGCTTTCTTT
CDR3: CASSYSIQGYTEAFF

J: TRBJ1-3
D: -
V: TRBV6-5
size: -
DNA: TGTGCCACCATGGGGGGTGGAAACACCATATATTTT
CDR3: CATMGGGNTIYF

J: TRBJ2-7
D: TRBD1
V: TRBV18
size: -
DNA: TGTGCCAGCTCACCACGGGACAGGGGCGAGCAGTACTTC
CDR3: CASSPRDRGEQYF

J: TRBJ1-2
D: TRBD1
V: TRBV10-3
size: -
DNA: TGTGCCATCAGTGACTACGGACAGGGTGATGGCTACACCTTC
CDR3: CAISDYGQGDGYTF

J: TRBJ2-5
D: -
V: TRBV15
size: -
DNA: TGTGCCACCAGCAGAGATCTGTACCAAGAGACCCAGTACTTC
CDR3: CATSRDLYQETQYF

J: TRBJ2-6
D: TRBD2
V: TRBV12-5
size: -
DNA: TGTGCTAGTGCCTTGGTGCTAGCGGGACACCGCTCTGGGGCCAACGTCCTGACTTTC
CDR3: CASALVLAGHRSGANVLTF

J: TRBJ2-1
D: TRBD2
V: TRBV7-8
size: once
DNA: TGTGCCAGCAGTCAACCCATTCGCGGGGGGACTAGTTGGTTTAATGAGCAGTTCTTC
CDR3: CASSQPIRGGTSWFNEQFF

J: TRBJ2-3
D: TRBD2
V: TRBV9
size: -
DNA: TGTGCCAGCAGCGTAGCGCAGCGGGGGAGCACAGATACGCAGTATTTT
CDR3: CASSVAQRGSTDTQYF

J: TRBJ1-2
D: -
V: TRBV15
size: -
DNA: TGTGCCACCAGCAGAGCAGGGGACGGCTACACCTTC
CDR3: CATSRAGDGYTF

J: TRBJ1-1
D: -
V: TRBV25-1
size: -
DNA: TGTGCCAGCAGTGAAGAATGGGGGGGACTGAACACTGAAGCTTTCTTT
CDR3: CASSEEWGGLNTEAFF

J: TRBJ1-1
D: TRBD1
V: TRBV11-2
size: -
DNA: TGTGCCAGCAGCCCCCGGCCGGGACAGGGGGGAATAGCTTTCTTT
CDR3: CASSPRPGQGGIAFF

J: TRBJ2-2
D: -
V: TRBV6-5
size: -
DNA: TGTGCCAGCAGTGGATCGACGGGAAACACCGGGGAGCTGTTTTTT
CDR3: CASSGSTGNTGELFF

J: TRBJ2-7
D: -
V: TRBV7-9
size: -
DNA: TGTGCCAGCAGCTTCCATGACTTCGAGCAGTACTTC
CDR3: CASSFHDFEQYF

J: TRBJ2-2
D: TRBD1
V: TRBV18
size: -
DNA: TGTGCCAGCTCACCAACGACAGGGGCGGTACCCGGGGAGCTGTTTTTT
CDR3: CASSPTTGAVPGELFF

J: TRBJ2-2
D: TRBD1
V: TRBV6-5
size: -
DNA: TGTGCCAGCAGCCTACAGGGGGTGAGCACCGGGGAGCTGTTTTTT
CDR3: CASSLQGVSTGELFF

J: TRBJ1-1
D: -
V: TRBV7-9
size: -
DNA: TGTGCCAGCAGCTTAGAGGGAGGGGGGAAGGCGGAAGCTTTCTTT
CDR3: CASSLEGGGKAEAFF

J: TRBJ2-2
D: -
V: TRBV15
size: -
DNA: TGTGCCACCAGCAGTAACGTGGGCTCGCCCGGGGAGCTGTTTTTT
CDR3: CATSSNVGSPGELFF

J: TRBJ1-1
D: -
V: TRBV14
size: -
DNA: TGTGCCAGCAGCCAAGCTAGGGGTAGCAACACTGAAGCTTTCTTT
CDR3: CASSQARGSNTEAFF

J: TRBJ1-4
D: -
V: TRBV6-5
size: once
DNA: TGTGCCAGCAGTTGGGGCAGGGTGAATGAAAAACTGTTTTTT
CDR3: CASSWGRVNEKLFF

J: TRBJ2-7
D: -
V: TRBV5-6
size: once
DNA: TGTGCCAGCAGCCGACAGGACGTCCGGCTCGAGCAGTACTTC
CDR3: CASSRQDVRLEQYF

J: TRBJ1-2
D: -
V: TRBV6-5
size: -
DNA: TGTGCCAGCAGTTACACCACACAGGGCCGGCCCTATGGCTACACCTTC
CDR3: CASSYTTQGRPYGYTF

J: TRBJ1-5
D: -
V: TRBV19
size: few
DNA: TGTGCCAGTAAATTCAGGGCCGATCAGCCCCAGCATTTT
CDR3: CASKFRADQPQHF

J: TRBJ2-3
D: TRBD1
V: TRBV27
size: -
DNA: TGTGCCAGCAGTGATGGGCAGGGGGCCGGAATGGGCACAGATACGCAGTATTTT
CDR3: CASSDGQGAGMGTDTQYF

J: TRBJ2-5
D: TRBD2
V: TRBV9
size: -
DNA: TGTGCCAGCAGCGTAGGCTTAGCGGGAGTTGGGGAGACCCAGTACTTC
CDR3: CASSVGLAGVGETQYF

J: TRBJ2-7
D: TRBD2
V: TRBV27
size: -
DNA: TGTGCCAGCAGTTCAACTAGCGGGAGTCGCGAGCAGTACTTC
CDR3: CASSSTSGSREQYF

J: TRBJ2-1
D: -
V: TRBV9
size: -
DNA: TGTGCCAGCAGCACACAGGGATCCTACAATGAGCAGTTCTTC
CDR3: CASSTQGSYNEQFF

J: TRBJ1-1
D: -
V: TRBV6-1
size: -
DNA: TGTGCCAGCAGTGCGACAGGGAACACTGAAGCTTTCTTT
CDR3: CASSATGNTEAFF

J: TRBJ1-5
D: -
V: TRBV9
size: -
DNA: TGTGCCAGCAGCGTAGGGTTGGTAGCCGGCAATCAGCCCCAGCATTTT
CDR3: CASSVGLVAGNQPQHF

J: TRBJ1-2
D: TRBD1
V: TRBV5-5
size: -
DNA: TGTGCCAGCAGTTCCACCCCCGGGACAGGGTCATATGGCTACACCTTC
CDR3: CASSSTPGTGSYGYTF

J: TRBJ1-3
D: -
V: TRBV30
size: -
DNA: TGTGCCCACACAGGCTCTGGAAACACCATATATTTT
CDR3: CAHTGSGNTIYF

J: TRBJ2-1
D: TRBD2
V: TRBV6-4
size: -
DNA: TGTGCCAGCAGTGACTCGGCTAGCGGCTCCTACAATGAGCAGTTCTTC
CDR3: CASSDSASGSYNEQFF

J: TRBJ1-3
D: TRBD1
V: TRBV30
size: -
DNA: TGTGCCTGGAGTCCGGGGACAGTTGGAAACACCATATATTTT
CDR3: CAWSPGTVGNTIYF

J: TRBJ2-7
D: -
V: TRBV9
size: few
DNA: TGTGCCAGCAGCGTAGGTCTAGCGCTTGCCGAGCAGTACTTC
CDR3: CASSVGLALAEQYF

J: TRBJ2-7
D: TRBD1
V: TRBV27
size: -
DNA: TGTGCCAGCAGTAAATACGACAGGGGGCTGAACGAGCAGTACTTC
CDR3: CASSKYDRGLNEQYF

J: TRBJ2-7
D: -
V: TRBV6-5
size: -
DNA: TGTGCCAGCCGAACCCCCGAAGGGAGTTCCTACGAGCAGTACTTC
CDR3: CASRTPEGSSYEQYF

J: TRBJ2-7
D: TRBD2
V: TRBV6-5
size: -
DNA: TGTGCCAGCAGTTTAACTAGCGGAATCTACGAGCAGTACTTC
CDR3: CASSLTSGIYEQYF

J: TRBJ2-1
D: -
V: TRBV15
size: once
DNA: TGTGCCACCAGCAGAGATGGGGCGGACTACAATGAGCAGTTCTTC
CDR3: CATSRDGADYNEQFF

J: TRBJ1-1
D: -
V: TRBV6-4
size: -
DNA: TGTGCCAGCAGGGCACAGGGAGACACTGAAGCTTTCTTT
CDR3: CASRAQGDTEAFF

J: TRBJ2-6
D: TRBD1
V: TRBV19
size: -
DNA: TGTGCCAGTGGAGGTGGTGGGACAGCGAACTCTGGGGCCAACGTCCTGACTTTC
CDR3: CASGGGGTANSGANVLTF

J: TRBJ1-4
D: -
V: TRBV10-3
size: -
DNA: TGTGCCATCAGTGAGGGGGGGGACCCGAATGAAAAACTGTTTTTT
CDR3: CAISEGGDPNEKLFF

J: TRBJ1-1
D: TRBD1
V: TRBV6-6
size: -
DNA: TGTGCCAGCAGTTATAGGGACAGGGGCGCTGAAGCTTTCTTT
CDR3: CASSYRDRGAEAFF

J: TRBJ1-2
D: TRBD1
V: TRBV5-5
size: -
DNA: TGTGCCAGCAGCCCCGCCGGACAGGGTGACTATGGCTACACCTTC
CDR3: CASSPAGQGDYGYTF

J: TRBJ2-5
D: TRBD2
V: TRBV2
size: -
DNA: TGTGCCAGCAGTGAAGGGACTAGACAAGCCCAGTACTTC
CDR3: CASSEGTRQAQYF

J: TRBJ2-1
D: TRBD2
V: TRBV29-1
size: once
DNA: TGCAGCGTAGTCCGGACTAGCGGTAGGTATGAGCAGTTCTTC
CDR3: CSVVRTSGRYEQFF